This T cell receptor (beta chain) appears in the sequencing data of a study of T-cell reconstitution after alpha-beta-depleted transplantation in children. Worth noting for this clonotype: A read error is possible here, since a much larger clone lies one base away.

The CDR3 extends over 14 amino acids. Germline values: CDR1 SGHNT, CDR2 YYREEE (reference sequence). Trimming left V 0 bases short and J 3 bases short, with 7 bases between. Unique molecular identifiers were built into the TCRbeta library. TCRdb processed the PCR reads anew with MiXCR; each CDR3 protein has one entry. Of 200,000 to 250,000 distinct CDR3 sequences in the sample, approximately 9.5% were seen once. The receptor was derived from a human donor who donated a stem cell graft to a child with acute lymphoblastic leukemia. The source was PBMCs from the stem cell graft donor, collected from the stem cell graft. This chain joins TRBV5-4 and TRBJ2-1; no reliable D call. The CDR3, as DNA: TGTGCCAGCAGCTTGGGGCCGCTCTACAATGAGCAGTTCTTC. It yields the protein CASSLGPLYNEQFF. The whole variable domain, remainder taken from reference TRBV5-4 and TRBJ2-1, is ETGVTQSPTHLIKTRGQQVTLRCSSQSGHNTVSWYQQALGQGPQFIFQYYREEENGRGNFPPRFSGLQFPNYSSELNVNALELDDSALYLCASSLGPLYNEQFFGPGTRLTVL.